The rows below give T cell receptor beta chains drawn from one sample of a study of human T cells and chemical hapten exposure. TCRdb reanalysed the 5' RACE reads using MiXCR and keeps one entry per CDR3 protein. The table records about 140,000 distinct CDR3 sequences, 3.5% to 5% of them present only once. Receptors originate from a female donor in good health. Both conserved end residues are part of each CDR3. Each record gives: CDR3 protein, CDR3 DNA, D gene, clone size, V gene, J gene. A D gene is named only where the DNA matches it firmly. Rows may omit the clone size; those that give it use once, few, many or a size class.

CDR3aa: CASSLVSQETQYF; CDR3nt: TGTGCTAGCAGCTTGGTCAGTCAAGAGACCCAGTACTTC; d_gene: .; abundance: many; v_gene: TRBV7-7; j_gene: TRBJ2-5
CDR3aa: CASRRGQNTGELFF; CDR3nt: TGTGCCAGCAGACGCGGACAGAACACCGGGGAGCTGTTTTTT; d_gene: .; abundance: many; v_gene: TRBV6-6; j_gene: TRBJ2-2
CDR3aa: CATSDPVAGGMDEQFF; CDR3nt: TGTGCCACCAGTGATCCAGTAGCGGGGGGGATGGATGAGCAGTTCTTC; d_gene: TRBD2; abundance: many; v_gene: TRBV24-1; j_gene: TRBJ2-1
CDR3aa: CASSLLVGRSTDTQYF; CDR3nt: TGTGCCAGCAGCTTACTTGTTGGCAGAAGCACAGATACGCAGTATTTT; d_gene: .; abundance: many; v_gene: TRBV7-2; j_gene: TRBJ2-3
CDR3aa: CSARDLRVNTEAFF; CDR3nt: TGCAGTGCTAGAGATTTACGGGTGAACACTGAAGCTTTCTTT; d_gene: .; abundance: many; v_gene: TRBV20-1; j_gene: TRBJ1-1
CDR3aa: CASGSTGMNYGYTF; CDR3nt: TGTGCCAGCGGTTCGACAGGGATGAACTATGGCTACACCTTC; d_gene: TRBD1; abundance: many; v_gene: TRBV19; j_gene: TRBJ1-2
CDR3aa: CASSLDMGMNIQYF; CDR3nt: TGTGCCAGCAGCTTAGATATGGGGATGAACATTCAGTACTTC; d_gene: .; abundance: many; v_gene: TRBV7-2; j_gene: TRBJ2-4
CDR3aa: CASSSGTGVNYGYTF; CDR3nt: TGCGCCAGCAGCTCCGGGACAGGGGTTAACTATGGCTACACCTTC; d_gene: TRBD1; abundance: many; v_gene: TRBV5-1; j_gene: TRBJ1-2
CDR3aa: CASSFTGASTLGQPQHF; CDR3nt: TGTGCCAGCAGCTTCACAGGGGCTTCAACTCTCGGTCAGCCCCAGCATTTT; d_gene: TRBD1; abundance: many; v_gene: TRBV7-8; j_gene: TRBJ1-5
CDR3aa: CASSLRQGTDTQYF; CDR3nt: TGTGCCAGCTCACTAAGACAGGGGACAGATACGCAGTATTTT; d_gene: TRBD1; abundance: many; v_gene: TRBV18; j_gene: TRBJ2-3
CDR3aa: CASDRERSNQPQHF; CDR3nt: TGTGCCAGCGACAGGGAAAGGAGCAATCAGCCCCAGCATTTT; d_gene: TRBD1; abundance: many; v_gene: TRBV2; j_gene: TRBJ1-5
CDR3aa: CAISVRTQNTEAFF; CDR3nt: TGTGCCATCAGTGTCAGGACCCAGAACACTGAAGCTTTCTTT; d_gene: .; abundance: many; v_gene: TRBV10-3; j_gene: TRBJ1-1
CDR3aa: CASSRGVGTTDTQYF; CDR3nt: TGTGCCAGCAGCCGCGGAGTCGGGACCACAGATACGCAGTATTTT; d_gene: .; abundance: many; v_gene: TRBV7-2; j_gene: TRBJ2-3
CDR3aa: CASTLASEYAEAFF; CDR3nt: TGTGCCAGCACCCTCGCGTCAGAATACGCTGAAGCTTTCTTT; d_gene: .; abundance: many; v_gene: TRBV28; j_gene: TRBJ1-1
CDR3aa: CASSWGSTDTQYF; CDR3nt: TGTGCCAGCAGCTGGGGCTCCACAGATACGCAGTATTTT; d_gene: .; abundance: few; v_gene: TRBV7-9; j_gene: TRBJ2-3
CDR3aa: CASSQRHLNTEAFF; CDR3nt: TGTGCCAGCAGCCAACGGCACTTGAACACTGAAGCTTTCTTT; d_gene: .; abundance: many; v_gene: TRBV3-1; j_gene: TRBJ1-1
CDR3aa: CASSLKSGGSQPQHF; CDR3nt: TGTGCCAGCAGTTTAAAATCTGGGGGGAGTCAGCCCCAGCATTTT; d_gene: .; abundance: many; v_gene: TRBV27; j_gene: TRBJ1-5
CDR3aa: CASSPDRGKTYEQYF; CDR3nt: TGTGCCAGCTCACCGGACAGGGGGAAAACCTACGAGCAGTACTTC; d_gene: TRBD1; abundance: many; v_gene: TRBV18; j_gene: TRBJ2-7
CDR3aa: CASSFYPSGGPNTQYF; CDR3nt: TGCGCCAGCAGCTTCTACCCTAGCGGGGGGCCAAATACGCAGTATTTT; d_gene: TRBD2; abundance: few; v_gene: TRBV5-1; j_gene: TRBJ2-3
CDR3aa: CASSQDLLAETGEKLFF; CDR3nt: TGCGCCAGCAGCCAAGATCTTCTGGCGGAGACGGGGGAAAAACTGTTTTTT; d_gene: .; abundance: many; v_gene: TRBV4-3; j_gene: TRBJ1-4
CDR3aa: CASSVRHGAYNEQFF; CDR3nt: TGTGCCAGCAGCGTCCGGCATGGCGCCTACAATGAGCAGTTCTTC; d_gene: .; abundance: many; v_gene: TRBV9; j_gene: TRBJ2-1
CDR3aa: CSVAGGQIQNYGYTF; CDR3nt: TGCAGCGTTGCTGGGGGACAGATCCAAAACTATGGCTACACCTTC; d_gene: TRBD1; abundance: .; v_gene: TRBV29-1; j_gene: TRBJ1-2
CDR3aa: CASSTLSGGTNTGELFF; CDR3nt: TGCGCCAGCAGCACTCTTAGCGGGGGAACGAACACCGGGGAGCTGTTTTTT; d_gene: TRBD2; abundance: many; v_gene: TRBV5-1; j_gene: TRBJ2-2
CDR3aa: CASSVAGGPPTDTQYF; CDR3nt: TGTGCCAGCAGCGTAGCCGGCGGGCCGCCCACAGATACGCAGTATTTT; d_gene: .; abundance: few; v_gene: TRBV9; j_gene: TRBJ2-3
CDR3aa: CASSRPYTGDTQYF; CDR3nt: TGTGCCAGCAGCCGACCATACACAGGGGATACGCAGTATTTT; d_gene: .; abundance: many; v_gene: TRBV4-2; j_gene: TRBJ2-3
CDR3aa: CASSRVGGDEQFF; CDR3nt: TGTGCCAGCAGCCGAGTTGGGGGCGATGAGCAGTTCTTC; d_gene: .; abundance: many; v_gene: TRBV7-8; j_gene: TRBJ2-1
CDR3aa: CASSSRTGLGQPQHF; CDR3nt: TGTGCCAGCAGCTCGCGGACAGGCCTGGGACAGCCCCAGCATTTT; d_gene: TRBD1; abundance: many; v_gene: TRBV7-2; j_gene: TRBJ1-5
CDR3aa: CASSSKGNHEQFF; CDR3nt: TGTGCCAGCAGCTCAAAAGGGAATCATGAGCAGTTCTTC; d_gene: .; abundance: many; v_gene: TRBV11-2; j_gene: TRBJ2-1
CDR3aa: CASNTGFHEAFF; CDR3nt: TGTGCCAGTAATACAGGGTTTCATGAAGCTTTCTTT; d_gene: .; abundance: many; v_gene: TRBV2; j_gene: TRBJ1-1
CDR3aa: CASTSSWYPGQGWEENTEAFF; CDR3nt: TGTGCCAGCACTTCGAGTTGGTACCCGGGACAGGGTTGGGAAGAGAACACTGAAGCTTTCTTT; d_gene: TRBD1; abundance: many; v_gene: TRBV6-6; j_gene: TRBJ1-1
CDR3aa: CASSPRGGQVNTQYF; CDR3nt: TGCGCCAGCAGCCCCCGCGGGGGTCAAGTAAATACGCAGTATTTT; d_gene: TRBD2; abundance: few; v_gene: TRBV4-1; j_gene: TRBJ2-3